These T cell receptor beta chains were read from a single sample in a study of blood T cells in healthy people across ages. Using its own MiXCR run on the 5' RACE reads, TCRdb lists one record per CDR3 protein. The table shows 700,000 to 950,000 distinct CDR3 sequences, with around 40% occurring only once. The sequenced sample was blood. The source of these receptors is a woman aged 55 to 70 in good health. The CDR3 runs from the conserved cysteine through the conserved F or W. D genes are given only for firm matches. Clone sizes are given selectively: once, few, many, or a class where the clone is expanded.

D gene: TRBD1
J gene: TRBJ2-1
clone size: few
V gene: TRBV5-1
CDR3 DNA: TGCGCCAGCAGCTTGGAACAGGGGATCGGGAATGAGCAGTTCTTC
CDR3 protein: CASSLEQGIGNEQFF

D gene: .
J gene: TRBJ1-2
clone size: .
V gene: TRBV29-1
CDR3 DNA: TGCAGCGTTGTTTGGGGAGATGGCTACACCTTC
CDR3 protein: CSVVWGDGYTF

D gene: .
J gene: TRBJ2-3
clone size: .
V gene: TRBV27
CDR3 DNA: TGTGCCAGCAGTTTATCCAATCTCGGGACAGATACGCAGTATTTT
CDR3 protein: CASSLSNLGTDTQYF

D gene: TRBD1
J gene: TRBJ1-2
clone size: few
V gene: TRBV7-6
CDR3 DNA: TGTGCCAGCAGCGGGGGAGAACTCAGGGGGCGCGGATATGGCTACACCTTC
CDR3 protein: CASSGGELRGRGYGYTF

D gene: TRBD1
J gene: TRBJ2-1
clone size: .
V gene: TRBV15
CDR3 DNA: TGTGCCACCAGCCCACCGGGACAGTCTGTGGAGACCCAGTTCTTC
CDR3 protein: CATSPPGQSVETQFF

D gene: .
J gene: TRBJ2-4
clone size: few
V gene: TRBV15
CDR3 DNA: TGTGCCACCAGCAGAGATATTAACCAGGGACACATTCAGTACTTC
CDR3 protein: CATSRDINQGHIQYF

D gene: TRBD1
J gene: TRBJ2-7
clone size: .
V gene: TRBV12-3/TRBV12-4
CDR3 DNA: TGTGCCAGCAGTCACGGACAGGGGGCAGGTTACGAGCAGTACTTC
CDR3 protein: CASSHGQGAGYEQYF

D gene: TRBD1
J gene: TRBJ2-7
clone size: many
V gene: TRBV6-2/TRBV6-3
CDR3 DNA: TGTGCCAGCAGTTACTCCCGGGACAGGGTCGAGCAGTACTTC
CDR3 protein: CASSYSRDRVEQYF

D gene: .
J gene: TRBJ2-5
clone size: few
V gene: TRBV7-2
CDR3 DNA: TGTGCCAGCAGCTTAGACTCGCGCCCACAAGAGACCCAGTACTTC
CDR3 protein: CASSLDSRPQETQYF

D gene: TRBD1
J gene: TRBJ2-7
clone size: .
V gene: TRBV6-5
CDR3 DNA: TGTGCCAGCTCTCCTGGACAGGGGCTGGACGAGCAGTACTTC
CDR3 protein: CASSPGQGLDEQYF

D gene: TRBD2
J gene: TRBJ2-5
clone size: few
V gene: TRBV20-1
CDR3 DNA: TGCAGTGCTCCTACTAAGCGGGGGGGCCGAAAGACCCAGTACTTC
CDR3 protein: CSAPTKRGGRKTQYF

D gene: TRBD2
J gene: TRBJ2-1
clone size: few
V gene: TRBV7-3
CDR3 DNA: TGTGCCAGCAGCTCAGGGACTAGCGGGTTGGGGCAGTTCTTC
CDR3 protein: CASSSGTSGLGQFF

D gene: TRBD2
J gene: TRBJ2-3
clone size: .
V gene: TRBV20-1
CDR3 DNA: TGCAGTGCTATCGGACTAGCGGGAGCCACAGATACGCAGTATTTT
CDR3 protein: CSAIGLAGATDTQYF

D gene: .
J gene: TRBJ2-7
clone size: .
V gene: TRBV20-1
CDR3 DNA: TGCAGTGCACCCGGGTACGCGGGCTCCTACAATGAGCAGTACTTC
CDR3 protein: CSAPGYAGSYNEQYF

D gene: TRBD1
J gene: TRBJ2-4
clone size: few
V gene: TRBV7-9
CDR3 DNA: TGTGCCAGCAGCTTATTACAGGGGCCCAAAAACATTCAGTACTTC
CDR3 protein: CASSLLQGPKNIQYF

D gene: TRBD2
J gene: TRBJ2-3
clone size: many
V gene: TRBV4-2
CDR3 DNA: TGTGCCAGCAGCCAAGATGGTCTAGCGGGAGTTGGAGATACGCAGTATTTT
CDR3 protein: CASSQDGLAGVGDTQYF

D gene: .
J gene: TRBJ2-3
clone size: .
V gene: TRBV4-3
CDR3 DNA: TGCGCCAGCAGCCAAGTTAATGTTAATGCAGATACGCAGTATTTT
CDR3 protein: CASSQVNVNADTQYF

D gene: TRBD2
J gene: TRBJ2-5
clone size: .
V gene: TRBV18
CDR3 DNA: TGTGCCAGCTCACCTCTAGCGGGGGGGCCCCAAGAGACCCAGTACTTC
CDR3 protein: CASSPLAGGPQETQYF

D gene: TRBD1
J gene: TRBJ2-1
clone size: few
V gene: TRBV28
CDR3 DNA: TGTGCCAGCAGACTTACCGGGACAGGAGGCCCCTATTACGAGCAGTTCTTC
CDR3 protein: CASRLTGTGGPYYEQFF

D gene: .
J gene: TRBJ1-1
clone size: .
V gene: TRBV28
CDR3 DNA: TGTGCCAGCAGTCCGACGACAGGAATGAACACTGAAGCTTTCTTT
CDR3 protein: CASSPTTGMNTEAFF

D gene: .
J gene: TRBJ2-5
clone size: .
V gene: TRBV7-9
CDR3 DNA: TGTGCCAGCAGCTTAAATGGTGGGCCGTTGCAAGAGACCCAGTACTTC
CDR3 protein: CASSLNGGPLQETQYF

D gene: .
J gene: TRBJ2-5
clone size: .
V gene: TRBV9
CDR3 DNA: TGTGCCAGCAGCGTAGAAGGGACTGCCCAAGAGACCCAGTACTTC
CDR3 protein: CASSVEGTAQETQYF

D gene: TRBD2
J gene: TRBJ2-1
clone size: .
V gene: TRBV6-5
CDR3 DNA: TGTGCCAGCAGTTACTCGAGACTAGCGGGGGGTTCCTCCTACAATGAGCAGTTCTTC
CDR3 protein: CASSYSRLAGGSSYNEQFF

D gene: TRBD1
J gene: TRBJ2-5
clone size: few
V gene: TRBV5-1
CDR3 DNA: TGCGCCAGCAGCGCCGGGACAGGGTACGATGAGCAGTACTTC
CDR3 protein: CASSAGTGYDEQYF

D gene: .
J gene: TRBJ1-5
clone size: .
V gene: TRBV6-1
CDR3 DNA: TGTGCCAGCAAAGAACGGCCCCAGCATTTT
CDR3 protein: CASKERPQHF

D gene: .
J gene: TRBJ2-7
clone size: .
V gene: TRBV13
CDR3 DNA: TGTGCCGGGGGGGAGGGGGCCCTCTCCTACGAGCAGTACTTC
CDR3 protein: CAGGEGALSYEQYF

D gene: TRBD2
J gene: TRBJ2-5
clone size: few
V gene: TRBV19
CDR3 DNA: TGTGCCAGTAGTATTTCACTAGCGGGGAGTGAGACCCAGTACTTC
CDR3 protein: CASSISLAGSETQYF

D gene: .
J gene: TRBJ1-1
clone size: .
V gene: TRBV10-3
CDR3 DNA: TGTGCCATCAGGCCGACAGAGAACACTGAAGCTTTCTTT
CDR3 protein: CAIRPTENTEAFF

D gene: .
J gene: TRBJ2-7
clone size: many
V gene: TRBV29-1
CDR3 DNA: TGCAGCGGGATAAAGGACCGCTCCTACGAGCAGTACTTC
CDR3 protein: CSGIKDRSYEQYF

D gene: .
J gene: TRBJ2-5
clone size: .
V gene: TRBV5-1
CDR3 DNA: TGCGCCAGCAGCTTGAGCCCCATGGAGACCCAGTACTTC
CDR3 protein: CASSLSPMETQYF

D gene: .
J gene: TRBJ1-1
clone size: .
V gene: TRBV7-9
CDR3 DNA: TGTGCCAGCAGTTCGGTCAAAGGGACTGAAGCTTTCTTT
CDR3 protein: CASSSVKGTEAFF

D gene: .
J gene: TRBJ2-7
clone size: .
V gene: TRBV6-5
CDR3 DNA: TGTGCCGGCAGTAAAACACGGAGCTCCTACGAGCAGTACTTC
CDR3 protein: CAGSKTRSSYEQYF

D gene: .
J gene: TRBJ2-1
clone size: few
V gene: TRBV20-1
CDR3 DNA: TGCAGTGCTAGAGGAAGCTCGGGGAAGGCGACCTACAATGAGCAGTTCTTC
CDR3 protein: CSARGSSGKATYNEQFF

D gene: .
J gene: TRBJ1-2
clone size: many
V gene: TRBV15
CDR3 DNA: TGTGCCACCAGCGGTGTCGACCGGTACATCTACACCTTC
CDR3 protein: CATSGVDRYIYTF

D gene: .
J gene: TRBJ2-7
clone size: many
V gene: TRBV29-1
CDR3 DNA: TGCAGCGTTGATGGGGGTTCGGATTACGAGCAGTACTTC
CDR3 protein: CSVDGGSDYEQYF

D gene: TRBD2
J gene: TRBJ2-4
clone size: once
V gene: TRBV28
CDR3 DNA: TGTGCCAGCAGTCCCCCCTGGGGAGGGGAGTCGTTAGCCAAAAACATTCAGTACTTC
CDR3 protein: CASSPPWGGESLAKNIQYF

D gene: .
J gene: TRBJ2-7
clone size: few
V gene: TRBV6-1
CDR3 DNA: TGTGCCAGCGAACAGAACAACCAGGGCGAGCAGTACTTC
CDR3 protein: CASEQNNQGEQYF

D gene: .
J gene: TRBJ1-1
clone size: .
V gene: TRBV18
CDR3 DNA: TGTGCCAGCTCACCAACCCAGGGAATGTTTAGCACTGAAGCTTTCTTT
CDR3 protein: CASSPTQGMFSTEAFF

D gene: .
J gene: TRBJ2-7
clone size: .
V gene: TRBV4-1
CDR3 DNA: TGCGCCAGCAGCCAAGTCACGCAGGGCTACGAGCAGTACTTC
CDR3 protein: CASSQVTQGYEQYF

D gene: .
J gene: TRBJ2-7
clone size: few
V gene: TRBV14
CDR3 DNA: TGTGCCAGCAGCCAAACCACCACCTACGAGCAGTACTTC
CDR3 protein: CASSQTTTYEQYF

D gene: TRBD1
J gene: TRBJ2-5
clone size: many
V gene: TRBV4-2
CDR3 DNA: TGTGCCAGCAGCCGGGACAGGGGGCAAGAGACCCAGTACTTC
CDR3 protein: CASSRDRGQETQYF

D gene: .
J gene: TRBJ2-7
clone size: .
V gene: TRBV6-2/TRBV6-3
CDR3 DNA: TGTGCCAGCAGGCGCCGGGGGATGAGGGACTCCTACAATGAGCAGTACTTC
CDR3 protein: CASRRRGMRDSYNEQYF

D gene: .
J gene: TRBJ2-1
clone size: .
V gene: TRBV9
CDR3 DNA: TGTGCCAGCAGCGCTACTAGTAGTGGTGAGCAGTTCTTC
CDR3 protein: CASSATSSGEQFF

D gene: .
J gene: TRBJ2-5
clone size: .
V gene: TRBV7-2
CDR3 DNA: TGTGCCAGCGGCTCCTCCCCACATTCGACCGGGGAGCAGTACTTC
CDR3 protein: CASGSSPHSTGEQYF

D gene: .
J gene: TRBJ2-7
clone size: few
V gene: TRBV12-3/TRBV12-4
CDR3 DNA: TGTGCCAGCAGCAACGGGATGGAGCAGTACTTC
CDR3 protein: CASSNGMEQYF

D gene: .
J gene: TRBJ1-2
clone size: few
V gene: TRBV20-1
CDR3 DNA: TGCAGTGCCCTACGAGACACCTACTCTAGAGGCTACACCTTC
CDR3 protein: CSALRDTYSRGYTF

D gene: TRBD1
J gene: TRBJ2-1
clone size: few
V gene: TRBV18
CDR3 DNA: TGTGCCAGCTCGCCGACAGGGGATGAGCAGTTCTTC
CDR3 protein: CASSPTGDEQFF

D gene: TRBD2
J gene: TRBJ2-1
clone size: few
V gene: TRBV12-3/TRBV12-4
CDR3 DNA: TGTGCCAGCAGACCCCGGACTAGCGGTATCAGGGCTGAGCAGTTCTTC
CDR3 protein: CASRPRTSGIRAEQFF

D gene: .
J gene: TRBJ2-7
clone size: .
V gene: TRBV28
CDR3 DNA: TGTGCCAGCAGCTTGATCGGGACTCTAACCTACGAGCAGTACTTC
CDR3 protein: CASSLIGTLTYEQYF

D gene: .
J gene: TRBJ1-2
clone size: .
V gene: TRBV5-6
CDR3 DNA: TGTGCCAGCAGCTTGATAGCAGGGGCCCGGGATGGCTACACCTTC
CDR3 protein: CASSLIAGARDGYTF

D gene: .
J gene: TRBJ2-7
clone size: .
V gene: TRBV7-8
CDR3 DNA: TGTGTCAGCAGCTTGGCCGGCCCCCTTGTACACGAGCAGTACTTC
CDR3 protein: CVSSLAGPLVHEQYF

D gene: TRBD1
J gene: TRBJ1-4
clone size: .
V gene: TRBV2
CDR3 DNA: TGTGCCAGCAGTGTGGGCAGGGGGCAGGAAAAACTGTTTTTT
CDR3 protein: CASSVGRGQEKLFF

D gene: TRBD1
J gene: TRBJ1-1
clone size: .
V gene: TRBV11-1
CDR3 DNA: TGTGCCAGCAGCTGGGCAACAGGGGGTGGCGCGGCTTTCTTT
CDR3 protein: CASSWATGGGAAFF

D gene: .
J gene: TRBJ2-5
clone size: .
V gene: TRBV6-1
CDR3 DNA: TGTGCCAGCAGACATACAAAACAAGAGACCCAGTACTTC
CDR3 protein: CASRHTKQETQYF